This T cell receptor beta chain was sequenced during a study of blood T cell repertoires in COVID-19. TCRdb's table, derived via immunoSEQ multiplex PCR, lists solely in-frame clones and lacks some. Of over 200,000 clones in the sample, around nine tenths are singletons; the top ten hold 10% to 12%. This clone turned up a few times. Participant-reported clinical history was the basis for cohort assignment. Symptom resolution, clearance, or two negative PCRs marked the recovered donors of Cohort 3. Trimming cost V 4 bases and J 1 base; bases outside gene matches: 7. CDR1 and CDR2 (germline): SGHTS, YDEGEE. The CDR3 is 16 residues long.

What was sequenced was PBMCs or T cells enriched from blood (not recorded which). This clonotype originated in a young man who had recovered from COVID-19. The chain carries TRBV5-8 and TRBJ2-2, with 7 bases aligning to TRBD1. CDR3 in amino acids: CASSRRQGLNTGELFF. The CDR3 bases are TGTGCCAGCAGCCGGAGACAGGGCTTGAACACCGGGGAGCTGTTTTTT.